A selection of T cell receptor beta chains follows, all from one sample in a study of post-analysis software for immune sequencing data. One entry per CDR3 protein results from TCRdb running MiXCR on the PCR reads. There are 450,000 to 650,000 distinct CDR3 sequences in the sample; 44% occur only once, and 1.5% to 2% lies in the top ten. The sample was blood. The receptors come from a girl aged 5-17 years with multiple sclerosis. Each CDR3 is given with its conserved first and last residue. The D gene is left open where the match is weak. Some rows have no size entry. The others give once, few or many, or a class for an expanded clone.

j_call v_call d_call clone_size cdr3_nt cdr3_aa
TRBJ2-3 TRBV5-1 TRBD2 NA TGCGCCAGCAGCCCGGTCGGGGGGATAGATACGCAGTATTTT CASSPVGGIDTQYF
TRBJ2-7 TRBV18 TRBD1 NA TGTGCCAGCTCACCACGCACAGGGGGGAGGTCCTACGAGCAGTACTTC CASSPRTGGRSYEQYF
TRBJ2-7 TRBV12-3/TRBV12-4 TRBD2 few TGTGCCAGCAGTTTGGGGGGGTTGAGAAACGAGCAGTACTTC CASSLGGLRNEQYF
TRBJ1-2 TRBV12-3/TRBV12-4 NA NA TGTGCCAGCAGTTTAGGATCCACCGGCTATGGCTACACCTTC CASSLGSTGYGYTF
TRBJ2-7 TRBV12-3/TRBV12-4 TRBD2 NA TGTGCCAGCAGCTCCCGACTAGCGGGCCTCTACGAGCAGTACTTC CASSSRLAGLYEQYF
TRBJ1-1 TRBV20-1 NA NA TGCAGTGCGGGGGGAATGAACACTGAAGCTTTCTTT CSAGGMNTEAFF
TRBJ1-1 TRBV12-3/TRBV12-4 NA NA TGTGCCAGCAGTGAACGACGACCTGGGGACACTGAAGCTTTCTTT CASSERRPGDTEAFF
TRBJ1-5 TRBV28 NA NA TGTGCCAGCAGTCTGCCGCCTGTCCGGGGGGCCAATCAGCCCCAGCATTTT CASSLPPVRGANQPQHF
TRBJ2-3 TRBV14 TRBD1 once TGTGCCAGCAGTCGACAGGGGATAGATACGCAGTATTTT CASSRQGIDTQYF
TRBJ1-2 TRBV5-6 NA NA TGTGCCAGCAGCTTGGTGGGGGTGGCTTTTGGCTACACCTTC CASSLVGVAFGYTF
TRBJ1-5 TRBV12-3/TRBV12-4 TRBD1 NA TGTGCCAGCACCCTACAGGGGTCACATTTTAATCAGCCCCAGCATTTT CASTLQGSHFNQPQHF
TRBJ2-3 TRBV7-2 TRBD2 NA TGTGCCAGCAGCTCCACGGGATCAGGTCTAGCGGGACCCACAGATACGCAGTATTTT CASSSTGSGLAGPTDTQYF
TRBJ2-1 TRBV24-1 TRBD1 NA TGTGCCACCAGTGAATCGGACAGGGCAGCAAATGAGCAGTTCTTC CATSESDRAANEQFF
TRBJ2-1 TRBV11-2 NA NA TGTGCCAGCAGCCTAGCGACCGTATCCTACAATGAGCAGTTCTTC CASSLATVSYNEQFF
TRBJ2-5 TRBV20-1 TRBD2 few TGCAGTGCTACCGGGACTAGCGGGGGGCCACAAGAGACCCAGTACTTC CSATGTSGGPQETQYF
TRBJ2-7 TRBV25-1 NA NA TGTGCCAGTGGCGGTGGCTCCAGCACCTACAATGAGCAGTACTTC CASGGGSSTYNEQYF
TRBJ2-3 TRBV6-5 TRBD2 NA TGTGCCAGCAGTACCCGACTAGCGGGGGAAGTCACAGATACGCAGTATTTT CASSTRLAGEVTDTQYF
TRBJ2-7 TRBV6-1 TRBD2 NA TGTGCCAGCACCGAAAGACTAGCGGGGGACCCAAGCTCCTACGAGCAGTACTTC CASTERLAGDPSSYEQYF
TRBJ2-7 TRBV11-3 NA few TGTGCCAGCAGTCCAGGGTTGACGAGCTCCTACGAGCAGTACTTC CASSPGLTSSYEQYF
TRBJ1-2 TRBV10-3 NA NA TGTGCCATCAGCGCATCTAGCTATGGCTACACCTTC CAISASSYGYTF
TRBJ2-7 TRBV12-3/TRBV12-4 NA NA TGTGCCAGCAACCGTGGGGGCGGCTACGAGCAGTACTTC CASNRGGGYEQYF
TRBJ2-3 TRBV7-3 TRBD1 NA TGTGCCAGCAGCACCTTGGGACAGGGAACAGATACGCAGTATTTT CASSTLGQGTDTQYF
TRBJ2-3 TRBV25-1 NA NA TGTGCCAGCAGTGGATCTGGTTACGCTACAGATACGCAGTATTTT CASSGSGYATDTQYF
TRBJ2-4 TRBV5-1 NA few TGTGCCAGCAGCCCCGGGGGGCTAGCGAAAAACATTCAGTACTTC CASSPGGLAKNIQYF
TRBJ2-1 TRBV12-3/TRBV12-4 NA many TGTGCCAGCAGTTTACGCGGAGAGTACAATGAGCAGTTCTTC CASSLRGEYNEQFF
TRBJ2-5 TRBV12-3/TRBV12-4 TRBD2 few TGTGCCAGCAGTCCCATGGCGGGGGGACAAGAGACCCAGTACTTC CASSPMAGGQETQYF
TRBJ2-1 TRBV6-5 TRBD2 few TGTGCCAGCAGTTACCTCACCAGCGGGAGAAGCTCCTACAATGAGCAGTTCTTC CASSYLTSGRSSYNEQFF
TRBJ1-5 TRBV20-1 TRBD1 many TGCAGTGCTACTAAGGACAGGGGTAGTCAGCCCCAGCATTTT CSATKDRGSQPQHF
TRBJ2-1 TRBV6-5 NA few TGTGCCGGCAGCCCGCGACAGGGAGGGTATGAGCAGTTCTTC CAGSPRQGGYEQFF
TRBJ1-1 TRBV12-3/TRBV12-4 NA few TGTGCCAGCAGTTTACCGACCCGTAACCCTGAAGCTTTCTTT CASSLPTRNPEAFF
TRBJ2-5 TRBV9 NA NA TGTGCCAGCAGCGTGGCAGGGCCCCAAGAGACCCAGTACTTC CASSVAGPQETQYF
TRBJ2-4 TRBV29-1 TRBD1 few TGCAGCGCTGGAGGGACAGGGGCCAAAAACATTCAGTACTTC CSAGGTGAKNIQYF
TRBJ1-1 TRBV3-1 NA NA TGTGCCAGCAGCCAAGGTTATGCTAACACTGAAGCTTTCTTT CASSQGYANTEAFF